This TCR beta chain was sequenced in a study of OX40 agonist ivuxolimab in advanced cancers. Turning to the study itself: At 0.01 to 10 mg/kg, ivuxolimab was administered intravenously to patients every 2 weeks.

Comments on this clone: The antigen is unknown.

General study points: On average, CD8+ T cells showed a greater number of expanded clones than CD4+. Clonal expansion among partial responders at 0.1-3.0 mg/kg ranked near the lowest. Low levels of normalized T-cell clonal expansion also appeared in some nonresponders.

The CDR3 length is 16 residues. The ends were cut back, 5 bases at V and 4 bases at J, with 20 bases in the middle. The germline V gene encodes CDR1 MDHEN and CDR2 SYDVKM. Generated by immunoSEQ multiplex PCR, the TCRdb table keeps only in-frame clones and is missing some. Of roughly 52,000 clones listed, 77% are singletons. The V call is TRBV28, the J call TRBJ1-2; tentative D call: TRBD1 (5 bases). The sequence was obtained from an adult with an advanced solid tumor such as melanoma, head and neck, liver or kidney cancer. The sequences come from CD4+ or CD8+ T cells sorted from blood, collected in a trial of the OX40 agonist ivuxolimab. The CDR3 protein is CASSLPTRGEGYGYTF. In DNA form, the CDR3 reads TGTGCCAGCAGTCTACCCACTCGGGGGGAAGGCTATGGCTACACCTTC.